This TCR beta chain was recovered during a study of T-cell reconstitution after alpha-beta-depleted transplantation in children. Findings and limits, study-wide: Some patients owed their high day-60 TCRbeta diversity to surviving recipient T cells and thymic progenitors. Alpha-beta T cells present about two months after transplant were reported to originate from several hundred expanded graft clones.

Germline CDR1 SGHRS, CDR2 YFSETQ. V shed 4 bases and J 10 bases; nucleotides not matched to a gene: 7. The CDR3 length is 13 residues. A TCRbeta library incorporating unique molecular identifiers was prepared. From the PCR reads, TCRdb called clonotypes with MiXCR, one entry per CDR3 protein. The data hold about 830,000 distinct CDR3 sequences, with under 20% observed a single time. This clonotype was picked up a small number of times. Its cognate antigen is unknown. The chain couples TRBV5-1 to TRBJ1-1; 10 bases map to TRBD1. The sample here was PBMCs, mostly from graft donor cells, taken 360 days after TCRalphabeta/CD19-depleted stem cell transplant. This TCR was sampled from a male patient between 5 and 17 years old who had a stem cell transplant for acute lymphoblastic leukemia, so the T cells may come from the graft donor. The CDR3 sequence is CASSQPGQGTAFF. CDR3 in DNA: TGCGCCAGCAGCCAGCCGGGACAGGGGACAGCTTTCTTT.